A selection of T cell receptor beta chains follows, all from one sample in a study of blood T cells in healthy people across ages. TCRdb processed the 5' RACE reads anew with MiXCR; each CDR3 protein has one entry. The sample lists about 650,000 distinct CDR3 sequences, about a third seen once, with roughly 15% in the top ten. Sequencing used blood. The receptors shown here come from a woman aged 80 or over in good health. The CDR3 runs from the conserved cysteine through the conserved F or W. The D gene is left open where the match is weak. Clone size is stated in some rows and not others, as once, few, many or a class when expanded.

size	D	V	J	CDR3	DNA
many	TRBD1	TRBV7-2	TRBJ2-3	CASSPRQGRSTDTQYF	TGTGCCAGCAGCCCCCGACAGGGCCGTAGCACAGATACGCAGTATTTT
many	.	TRBV5-1	TRBJ1-1	CASSLRGRGTEAFF	TGCGCCAGCAGCTTGAGAGGGAGAGGGACTGAAGCTTTCTTT
.	.	TRBV15	TRBJ2-5	CASRRDLLVGETQYF	TGTGCCTCCAGAAGAGATCTACTAGTGGGGGAGACCCAGTACTTC
few	.	TRBV30	TRBJ1-5	CAWSVRGGKGNQPQHF	TGTGCCTGGAGTGTACGGGGGGGCAAGGGAAATCAGCCCCAGCATTTT
many	.	TRBV9	TRBJ1-2	CASSVGRGGYGYTF	TGTGCCAGCAGCGTAGGGCGTGGGGGCTATGGCTACACCTTC
many	.	TRBV13	TRBJ2-5	CASSSSYGSEETQYF	TGTGCCAGCAGCTCCTCTTACGGCAGTGAAGAGACCCAGTACTTC
many	.	TRBV3-1	TRBJ2-3	CASSQERWSIRYF	TGTGCCAGCAGCCAAGAGAGGTGGAGCATCCGGTATTTT
many	.	TRBV20-1	TRBJ2-7	CSARDLTPYEQYF	TGCAGTGCTAGAGATCTCACCCCCTACGAGCAGTACTTC
.	TRBD2	TRBV5-5	TRBJ2-2	CASGPLTSGGTGELFF	TGTGCCAGCGGGCCGTTAACTAGCGGGGGCACCGGGGAGCTGTTTTTT
few	.	TRBV20-1	TRBJ1-5	CSAPRPGTSQPQHF	TGCAGTGCTCCGAGACCCGGGACGAGTCAGCCCCAGCATTTT
many	.	TRBV6-2/TRBV6-3	TRBJ1-2	CASRGTGSNYGYTF	TGCGCCAGCAGAGGGACGGGAAGCAACTATGGCTACACCTTC
.	TRBD2	TRBV5-1	TRBJ2-1	CASSWAAGVGEQFF	TGCGCCAGCAGCTGGGCGGCGGGAGTGGGTGAGCAGTTCTTC